This T cell receptor beta chain stems from a study of blood T cell repertoires in COVID-19. Germline lookup yields CDR1 MRHNA and CDR2 SNTAGT. The CDR3 length is 13 residues. V was cut by 1 base and J by 10 bases, with 11 bases left in between. In the original analysis: Quantification of nucleated cells was approximated via reference gene primer amplification. The data were produced by immunoSEQ multiplex PCR, yet TCRdb's version contains in-frame clones alone and is incomplete. The D gene and trimming were derived from the DNA, and the V and J assignments and clone size from that table. The repertoire has about 120,000 clones, around 81% of them found once; the top ten carry about 2.3%.

This TCR came from a man in his 70s with acute or convalescent COVID-19. The source material was peripheral blood. The rearrangement uses TRBV6-4 and TRBJ2-1, with unresolved D. The chain's CDR3 is CASSDFSRSEQFF. The DNA of the CDR3 is TGTGCCAGCAGTGACTTTTCTAGAAGCGAGCAGTTCTTC.